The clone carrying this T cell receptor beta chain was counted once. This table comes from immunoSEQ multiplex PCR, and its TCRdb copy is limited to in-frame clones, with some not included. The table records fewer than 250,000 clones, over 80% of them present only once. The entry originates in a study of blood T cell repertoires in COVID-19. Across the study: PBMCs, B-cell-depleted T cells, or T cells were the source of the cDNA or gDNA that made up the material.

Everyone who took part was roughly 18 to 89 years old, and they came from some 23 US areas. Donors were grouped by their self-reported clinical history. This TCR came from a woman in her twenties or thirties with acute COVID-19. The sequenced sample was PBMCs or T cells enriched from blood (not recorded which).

This chain's CDR3 is CASSPPERFATGELFF. CDR3 nucleotides: TGTGCCAGCAGCCCCCCGGAGCGGTTTGCCACCGGGGAGCTGTTTTTT. The chain has TRBV7-9 and TRBJ2-2; the D gene is possibly TRBD2 (5 bases). The CDR3 is 16 amino acids. CDR1 SEHNR and CDR2 FQNEAQ come from the germline V gene (reference sequence). Trimming left V 5 bases short and J 4 bases short, with 17 bases between. Complete variable domain (other parts from reference TRBV7-9 and TRBJ2-2): DTGVSQNPRHKITKRGQNVTFRCDPISEHNRLYWYRQTLGQGPEFLTYFQNEAQLEKSRLLSDRFSAERPKGSFSTLEIQRTEQGDSAMYLCASSPPERFATGELFFGEGSRLTVL.